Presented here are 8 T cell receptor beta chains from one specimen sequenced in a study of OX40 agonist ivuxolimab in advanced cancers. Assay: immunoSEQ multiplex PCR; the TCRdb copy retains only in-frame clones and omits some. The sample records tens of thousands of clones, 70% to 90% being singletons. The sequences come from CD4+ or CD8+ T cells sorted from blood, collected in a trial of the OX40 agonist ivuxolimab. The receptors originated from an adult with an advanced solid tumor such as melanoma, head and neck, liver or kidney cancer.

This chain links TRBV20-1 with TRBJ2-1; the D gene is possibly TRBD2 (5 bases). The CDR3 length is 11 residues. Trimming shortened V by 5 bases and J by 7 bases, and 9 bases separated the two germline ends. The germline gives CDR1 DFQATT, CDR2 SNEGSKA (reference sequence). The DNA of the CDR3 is TGCAGTGCTGTACTAGTAAATGAGCAGTTCTTC. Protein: CSAVLVNEQFF.

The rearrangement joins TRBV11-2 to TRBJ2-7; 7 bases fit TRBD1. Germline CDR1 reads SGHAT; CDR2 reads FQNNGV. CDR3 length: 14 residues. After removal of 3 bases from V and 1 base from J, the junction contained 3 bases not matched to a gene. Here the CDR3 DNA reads TGTGCCAGCAGCTTTGGGGACAGTTCCTACGAGCAGTACTTC. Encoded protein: CASSFGDSSYEQYF.

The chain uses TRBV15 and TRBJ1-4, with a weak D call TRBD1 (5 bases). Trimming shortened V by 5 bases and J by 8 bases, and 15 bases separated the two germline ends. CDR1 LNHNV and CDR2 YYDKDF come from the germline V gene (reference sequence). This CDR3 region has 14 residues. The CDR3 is CATSEGREGEKLFF. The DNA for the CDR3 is TGTGCCACCAGCGAGGGAAGGGAGGGGGAAAAACTGTTTTTT.

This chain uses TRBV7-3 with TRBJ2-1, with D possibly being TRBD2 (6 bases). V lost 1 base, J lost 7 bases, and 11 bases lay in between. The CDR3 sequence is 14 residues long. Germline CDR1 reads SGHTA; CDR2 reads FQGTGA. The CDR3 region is CASSLNGRANEQFF. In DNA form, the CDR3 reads TGTGCCAGCAGCTTAAACGGGAGAGCGAATGAGCAGTTCTTC.

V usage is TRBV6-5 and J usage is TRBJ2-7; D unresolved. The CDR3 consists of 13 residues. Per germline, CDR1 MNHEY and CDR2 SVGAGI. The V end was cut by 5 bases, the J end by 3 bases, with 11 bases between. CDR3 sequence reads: CASSKGIGYEQYF. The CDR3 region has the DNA TGTGCCAGCAGTAAAGGGATTGGCTACGAGCAGTACTTC.

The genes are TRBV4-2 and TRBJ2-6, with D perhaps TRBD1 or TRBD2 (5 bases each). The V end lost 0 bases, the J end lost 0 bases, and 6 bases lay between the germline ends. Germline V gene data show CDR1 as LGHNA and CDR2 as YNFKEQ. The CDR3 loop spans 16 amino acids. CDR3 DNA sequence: TGTGCCAGCAGCCAAGAGAGGGGCTCTGGGGCCAACGTCCTGACTTTC. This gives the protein CASSQERGSGANVLTF.

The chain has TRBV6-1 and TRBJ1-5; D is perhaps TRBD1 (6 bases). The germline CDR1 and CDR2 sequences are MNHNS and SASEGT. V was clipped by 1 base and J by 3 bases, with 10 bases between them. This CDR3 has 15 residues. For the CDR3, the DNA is TGTGCCAGCAGTGAAGAACAGGGCCTCAATCAGCCCCAGCATTTT. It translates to CASSEEQGLNQPQHF.

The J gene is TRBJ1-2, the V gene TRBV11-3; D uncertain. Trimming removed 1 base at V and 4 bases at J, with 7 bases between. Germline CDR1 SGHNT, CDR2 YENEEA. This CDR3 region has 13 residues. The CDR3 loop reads CASSLGGFYGYTF. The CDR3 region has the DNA TGTGCCAGCAGCTTAGGTGGTTTCTATGGCTACACCTTC.